Listed here are 27 T cell receptor beta chains from one sample, sequenced in a study of T-cell memory formation after mild COVID-19. MiXCR was run by TCRdb on the 5' RACE reads, yielding one entry per CDR3 protein. The sample has around 300,000 distinct CDR3 sequences, under 8.5% seen once. Sample: PBMCs or a T cell subset sorted from them (not recorded which). The receptors stem from a man aged 18 to 29 who had mild COVID-19 (a few samples of this study predate the infection). Cell type and time point are not known.

The chain carries TRBV7-8 and TRBJ1-4; D may be TRBD1 (6 bases). Germline V gene sequence: CDR1 SGHVS, CDR2 FQNEAQ. V was pared by 1 base and J by 3 bases, with 9 bases between. This CDR3 region has 15 residues. In DNA, the CDR3 is TGTGCCAGCAGCTTAGAGGGGGGGCCTAATGAAAAACTGTTTTTT. Residues: CASSLEGGPNEKLFF.

This clonotype came up a few times. The rearrangement uses TRBV11-2 and TRBJ1-3; weak D call: TRBD1 (5 bases). The CDR3 is made up of 14 amino acids. Trimming shortened V by 3 bases and J by 0 bases, and 6 bases separated the two germline ends. Germline CDR1 is SGHAT and CDR2 is FQNNGV. The CDR3 DNA follows: TGTGCCAGCAGCTTGGGGCCCTCTGGAAACACCATATATTTT. Amino acid sequence: CASSLGPSGNTIYF.

The rearrangement uses TRBV7-2 and TRBJ1-4, with 9 bases that match TRBD1. The CDR3 runs 18 residues. V lost 2 bases to trimming and J lost 3 bases; unmatched junction nucleotides: 10. Germline assignment: CDR1 SGHTA and CDR2 FQGNSA. CDR3 nucleotide sequence: TGTGCCAGCAGCTTACTCGGGGACAGGGTCATCCCTAATGAAAAACTGTTTTTT. As protein: CASSLLGDRVIPNEKLFF. Full variable domain (rest looked up from reference TRBV7-2 and TRBJ1-4): GAGVSQSPSNKVTEKGKDVELRCDPISGHTALYWYRQSLGQGLEFLIYFQGNSAPDKSGLPSDRFSAERTGGSVSTLTIQRTQQEDSAVYLCASSLLGDRVIPNEKLFFGSGTQLSVL.

This clonotype was seen only a few times. The chain links TRBV20-1 to TRBJ2-5; D is unresolved. The CDR3 is 13 amino acids. Trimming cost V 2 bases and J 0 bases, with 7 bases left between them. Germline CDR1 and CDR2: DFQATT and SNEGSKA (reference sequence). CDR3: CSARMFNQETQYF. The CDR3 bases are TGCAGTGCTAGAATGTTCAACCAAGAGACCCAGTACTTC.

This clonotype was picked up a small number of times. The chain combines TRBV7-3 with TRBJ1-5; D remains ambiguous. Germline V CDR1 and CDR2: SGHTA, FQGTGA. The CDR3 loop spans 16 amino acids. Deletions cut 3 bases from V and 1 base from J, with 13 bases between. This CDR3 reads CASSLKGILSNQPQHF. In nucleotides, the CDR3 is TGTGCCAGCAGCTTGAAGGGCATCTTGAGCAATCAGCCCCAGCATTTT. The variable domain in full, completed from reference TRBV7-3 and TRBJ1-5, reads GAGVSQTPSNKVTEKGKYVELRCDPISGHTALYWYRQSLGQGPEFLIYFQGTGAADDSGLPNDRFFAVRPEGSVSTLKIQRTERGDSAVYLCASSLKGILSNQPQHFGDGTRLSIL.

There are many counts of this clonotype. The chain combines TRBV6-2 or TRBV6-3 with TRBJ2-5; TRBD2 aligns across 8 bases. With V trimmed by 6 bases and J by 1 base, 7 bases remained unmatched. This CDR3 is built from 15 residues. CDR1 and CDR2 from the germline V gene are MNHEY and SVGEGT. The CDR3 DNA follows: TGTGCCAGCAGGAGATTTAGCGGGGTCCAAGAGACCCAGTACTTC. Translation: CASRRFSGVQETQYF.

This clonotype came up many times. J is TRBJ2-7 and V is TRBV6-6; D not certain. The CDR3 covers 13 residues. V gave up 2 bases and J gave up 2 bases, with 7 bases separating them. Germline values: CDR1 MNHNY, CDR2 SVGAGI (reference sequence). Here the CDR3 DNA reads TGTGCCAGCAGTTACCTCCACGCCTACGAGCAGTACGTC. As protein: CASSYLHAYEQYV.

This clonotype has just a few counts. V usage is TRBV9 and J usage is TRBJ2-1, with D possibly being TRBD2 (5 bases). This CDR3 has 13 residues. Looked up from germline, CDR1 is SGDLS and CDR2 is YYNGEE. V gave up 4 bases and J gave up 3 bases, with 8 bases separating them. CDR3: CASSNRDYNEQFF. CDR3 bases: TGTGCCAGCAGCAACCGGGACTACAATGAGCAGTTCTTC.

This clonotype was counted only a few times. CDR3 protein: CASSSEGRMNTGELFF. For the CDR3, the DNA is TGCGCCAGCAGCTCAGAGGGACGGATGAACACCGGGGAGCTGTTTTTT. The chain is built from TRBV5-1 and TRBJ2-2; the D call may be TRBD1 or TRBD2 (5 bases each). V was cut by 3 bases and J by 1 base, with 13 bases left in between. The CDR3 is 16 residues long. CDR1 is SGHRS and CDR2 is YFSETQ in the germline V gene.

This clonotype occurred a few times. The CDR3 nucleotides read TGCGCCAGCAGGAAAACAGGGGCTACCTACGAGCAGTACTTC. Its protein is CASRKTGATYEQYF. The chain couples TRBV4-1 to TRBJ2-7; 7 nucleotides match TRBD1. The CDR3 runs to 14 residues. V lost 6 bases, J lost 2 bases, and 7 bases stayed unmatched. Germline lookup yields CDR1 MGHRA and CDR2 YSYEKL.

J is TRBJ1-5 and V is TRBV7-2; D is perhaps TRBD1 (5 bases). This CDR3 has 16 amino acids. The V gene lost 5 bases and the J gene lost 5 bases, with 19 bases spanning the gap. The V gene's germline CDR1 is SGHTA and CDR2 FQGNSA. The CDR3 spells CASSPPGMGVYQPQHF. CDR3 nucleotide sequence: TGTGCCAGCAGCCCGCCTGGGATGGGGGTGTATCAGCCCCAGCATTTT.

The chain joins TRBV29-1 to TRBJ1-3; unclear D gene. This CDR3 is built from 14 residues. Germline CDR1 reads SQVTM; CDR2 reads ANQGSEA. V lost 3 bases and J 0 bases, leaving 9 bases between the germline ends. CDR3 residues: CSVETALSGNTIYF. CDR3 sequence (DNA): TGCAGCGTTGAGACGGCACTCTCTGGAAACACCATATATTTT.

The rearrangement links TRBV4-2 to TRBJ2-2; D uncertain. The germline V gene encodes CDR1 LGHNA and CDR2 YNFKEQ. The CDR3 has 13 amino acids. V was clipped by 6 bases and J by 0 bases, with 5 bases between them. The CDR3 region is CASRRANTGELFF. CDR3 DNA sequence: TGTGCCAGCAGACGGGCGAACACCGGGGAGCTGTTTTTT.

The chain couples TRBV5-1 to TRBJ2-5, with D perhaps TRBD1 or TRBD2 (5 bases each). V gave up 3 bases and J gave up 3 bases, with 12 bases separating them. Germline V gene data show CDR1 as SGHRS and CDR2 as YFSETQ. The CDR3 contains 14 residues. Here the CDR3 reads CASSSSGREETQYF. The CDR3 DNA reads as TGCGCCAGCAGCTCTTCAGGGCGGGAAGAGACCCAGTACTTC.

Ten or more counts support this clonotype. J is TRBJ1-1 and V is TRBV4-1; D remains ambiguous. Between the trimmed V and J ends, which lost 3 bases and 3 bases, there was a span of 14 bases. This CDR3 spans 15 amino acids. Looked up from germline, CDR1 is MGHRA and CDR2 is YSYEKL. CDR3 DNA: TGCGCCAGCAGCCAGGACCCGGGTGAGGACACTGAAGCTTTCTTT. Translating it yields CASSQDPGEDTEAFF.

The table lists this clonotype with many counts. This sequence joins TRBV5-6 and TRBJ2-4; possibly TRBD2 for D (6 bases). V lost 5 bases to trimming and J lost 4 bases, with 13 bases between them. The CDR3 is made up of 14 amino acids. Germline V gene lookup returns CDR1 SGHDT and CDR2 YYEEEE. The CDR3 loop is CASSSTGGKNIQYF. Written as DNA, the CDR3 is TGTGCCAGCAGTTCTACCGGGGGTAAAAACATTCAGTACTTC.

The chain recombines TRBV11-2 with TRBJ1-1, with unresolved D. V lost 5 bases, J lost 0 bases, and 7 bases lay in between. The CDR3 length is 13 residues. The germline V gene has CDR1 SGHAT and CDR2 FQNNGV. The CDR3 DNA follows: TGTGCCAGCAGCCCCCACATGAACACTGAAGCTTTCTTT. Its translation: CASSPHMNTEAFF. The full variable domain, with the rest looked up from reference TRBV11-2 and TRBJ1-1, is EAGVAQSPRYKIIEKRQSVAFWCNPISGHATLYWYQQILGQGPKLLIQFQNNGVVDDSQLPKDRFSAERLKGVDSTLKIQPAKLEDSAVYLCASSPHMNTEAFFGQGTRLTVV.

This chain links TRBV20-1 with TRBJ2-1; possible D gene TRBD2, 5 bases. V gave up 6 bases and J gave up 9 bases, with 27 bases separating them. The CDR3 is 16 amino acids. Germline assignment: CDR1 DFQATT and CDR2 SNEGSKA (reference sequence). This chain's CDR3 is CSADFERSATFFEQFF. The CDR3, as DNA: TGCAGTGCGGACTTTGAGCGTTCCGCAACTTTTTTTGAGCAGTTCTTC.

The chain carries TRBV25-1 and TRBJ1-5, with D uncertain. CDR3 length: 13 amino acids. V lost 1 base and J 4 bases, leaving 5 bases between the germline ends. Looked up from germline, CDR1 is MGHDK and CDR2 is SYGVNS. In nucleotides, the CDR3 is TGTGCCAGCAGTGAATCGACAAATCAGCCCCAGCATTTT. It yields the protein CASSESTNQPQHF.

In its sample, this clonotype was seen many times. The chain employs TRBV6-5 and TRBJ2-7, with D perhaps matching TRBD1 (6 bases). Per the germline V gene, CDR1 is MNHEY and CDR2 is SVGAGI. V dropped 2 bases and J dropped 0 bases, with 11 bases sitting between them. This CDR3 contains 15 residues. The CDR3 DNA reads TGTGCCAGCAGTTACGGGGGCGTCAGCTCCTACGAGCAGTACTTC. Protein product: CASSYGGVSSYEQYF.

A few counts support this clonotype. The chain is built from TRBV5-4 and TRBJ2-7; possibly TRBD2 for D (6 bases). The ends were cut back, 2 bases at V and 5 bases at J, with 11 bases in the middle. This CDR3 is built from 13 residues. Germline V CDR1 and CDR2: SGHNT, YYREEE (reference sequence). CDR3: CASSFPGVDEQYF. The CDR3 nucleotides are TGTGCCAGCAGCTTCCCGGGGGTGGACGAGCAGTACTTC.

This clonotype came up many times. This chain joins TRBV4-1 and TRBJ2-1; 7 bases are a match to TRBD2. This CDR3 contains 13 residues. V shed 8 bases, J shed 5 bases, and the junction held 6 bases outside the gene matches. Germline V gives CDR1 MGHRA, CDR2 YSYEKL. The CDR3 bases are TGCGCCAGCGGCGGGGCGGGGGACAATGAGCAGTTCTTC. Translated: CASGGAGDNEQFF.

This clonotype was seen a handful of times. The rearrangement joins TRBV5-1 to TRBJ2-3; unclear D gene. The V and J ends lost 1 base and 2 bases respectively, with 14 bases between them. Germline loops: CDR1 SGHRS, CDR2 YFSETQ. This CDR3 has 16 amino acids. The CDR3 loop reads CASSLPHRHDTDTQYF. The CDR3, as DNA: TGCGCCAGCAGCTTGCCTCATCGACATGACACAGATACGCAGTATTTT.

This sequence joins TRBV20-1 and TRBJ1-2; no reliable D call. Germline V gives CDR1 DFQATT, CDR2 SNEGSKA (reference sequence). This CDR3 has 13 amino acids. CDR3 nucleotide sequence: TGCAGCTGCCCATCTAATCTAAACTATGGCTACACCTTC. This sequence encodes CSCPSNLNYGYTF.

On this clonotype: The junction differs from germline at one of its ends, possibly a read error. The V and J genes are TRBV6-5 and TRBJ1-6, with D unclear. The CDR3 runs 14 residues. In germline, CDR1 is MNHEY, CDR2 SVGAGI. The CDR3 here is CASNDSGGNSPLNF. As DNA, the CDR3 is TGTGCCAGCAACGACTCGGGTGGTAATTCACCCCTCAACTTT.

The chain combines TRBV9 with TRBJ2-1; 7 nucleotides match TRBD2. Germline V gives CDR1 SGDLS, CDR2 YYNGEE. Germline trimming cut 4 bases from V and 1 base from J; bases unmatched to any gene: 8. The CDR3 is made up of 16 amino acids. Here the CDR3 reads CASSHRTRSSYNEQFF. CDR3 bases: TGTGCCAGCAGCCACCGGACTAGGTCTTCCTACAATGAGCAGTTCTTC.

Only a few counts were recorded for this clonotype. DNA for the CDR3: TGCAGTGCTAGAGATACCGGGACTTACACTGAAGCTTTCTTT. Its protein is CSARDTGTYTEAFF. The rearrangement joins TRBV20-1 to TRBJ1-1; D possibly corresponds to TRBD1 (5 bases). This CDR3 comprises 14 residues. Germline V gene sequence: CDR1 DFQATT, CDR2 SNEGSKA (reference sequence). Between the trimmed V and J ends, which lost 0 bases and 3 bases, there was a span of 11 bases.